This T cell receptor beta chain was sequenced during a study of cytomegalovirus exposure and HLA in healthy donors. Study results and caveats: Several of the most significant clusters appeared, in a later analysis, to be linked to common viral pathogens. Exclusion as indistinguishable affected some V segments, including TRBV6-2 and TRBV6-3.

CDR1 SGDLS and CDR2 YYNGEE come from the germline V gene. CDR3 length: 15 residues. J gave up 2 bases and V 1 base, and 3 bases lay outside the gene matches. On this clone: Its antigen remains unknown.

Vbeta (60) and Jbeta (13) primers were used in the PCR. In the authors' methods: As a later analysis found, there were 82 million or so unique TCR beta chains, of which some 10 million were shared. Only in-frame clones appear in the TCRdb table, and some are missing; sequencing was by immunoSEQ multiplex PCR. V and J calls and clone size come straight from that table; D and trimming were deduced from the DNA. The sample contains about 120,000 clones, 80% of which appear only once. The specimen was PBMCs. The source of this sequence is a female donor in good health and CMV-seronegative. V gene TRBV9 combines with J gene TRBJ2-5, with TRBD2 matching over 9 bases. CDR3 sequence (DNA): TGTGCCAGCAGCGTAAATGCGGGGGGGCAAGAGACCCAGTACTTC. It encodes CASSVNAGGQETQYF.